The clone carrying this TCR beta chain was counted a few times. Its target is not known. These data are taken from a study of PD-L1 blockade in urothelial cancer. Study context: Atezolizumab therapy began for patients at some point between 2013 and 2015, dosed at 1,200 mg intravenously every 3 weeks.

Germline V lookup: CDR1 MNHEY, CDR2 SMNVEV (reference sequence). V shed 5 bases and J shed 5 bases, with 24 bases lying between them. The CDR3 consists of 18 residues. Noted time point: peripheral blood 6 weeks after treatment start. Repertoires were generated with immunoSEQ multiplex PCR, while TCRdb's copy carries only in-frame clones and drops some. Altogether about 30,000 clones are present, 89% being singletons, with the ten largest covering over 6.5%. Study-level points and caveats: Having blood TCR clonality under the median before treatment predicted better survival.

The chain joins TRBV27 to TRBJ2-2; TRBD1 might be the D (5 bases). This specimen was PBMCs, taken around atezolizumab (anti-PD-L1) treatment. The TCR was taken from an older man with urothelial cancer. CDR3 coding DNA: TGTGCCAGCAGTCCCTTTCCCCCGAAGGGGCGCAGGACCGGGGAGCTGTTTTTT. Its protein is CASSPFPPKGRRTGELFF.